This TCR beta chain was sequenced during a study of blood T cell repertoires in COVID-19. Study-level background: From the United States, Italy and Spain came samples of acute and convalescent COVID-19. In each case, the material was cDNA or gDNA derived from T cells, B-cell-depleted T cells, or PBMCs.

V dropped 6 bases and J dropped 7 bases, with 12 bases sitting between them. This CDR3 spans 12 amino acids. CDR1 and CDR2 from the germline V gene are LNHDA and SQIVND (reference sequence). TCRdb keeps only in-frame clones here, not all; method: immunoSEQ multiplex PCR. The table lists roughly 320,000 clones, 86% of them singletons. Assignment of participants to cohorts was predicated upon participant-reported clinical history. Recovery among Cohort 3 donors was established by two negative PCRs, clearance, or symptom resolution. The chain links TRBV19 to TRBJ1-2; D possibly corresponds to TRBD1 (5 bases). The TCR sequence derives from a man aged 25-45 years who had recovered from COVID-19. The sequencing input was PBMCs or T cells enriched from blood (not recorded which). The CDR3 region has the DNA TGTGCCAGTAGGCCGGCGGGGGGTGGCTACACCTTC. Amino acids: CASRPAGGGYTF.